This TCR beta chain was found in a study of T cell responses to AZD1222 COVID-19 vaccine. Notes on the study in general: Reports indicate that nearly half of spike-specific TCRs are directed at unmutated variant regions.

TCRdb's copy holds only in-frame clones and misses some; the assay was immunoSEQ multiplex PCR. The listing records over 130,000 clones. A note on this clone: Its antigen is currently unknown.

Germline trimming cut 2 bases from V and 5 bases from J; bases unmatched to any gene: 2. Germline CDR1 ENHRY, CDR2 SYGVKD. This CDR3 has 13 amino acids. This receptor was obtained from an adult in good health. This chain uses TRBV10-3 with TRBJ2-5, with 7 bases fitting TRBD2. The sample comprised peripheral blood. The CDR3 DNA follows: TGTGCCATCAGTGAGGGACTAGATGAGACCCAGTACTTC. Its protein product is CAISEGLDETQYF.